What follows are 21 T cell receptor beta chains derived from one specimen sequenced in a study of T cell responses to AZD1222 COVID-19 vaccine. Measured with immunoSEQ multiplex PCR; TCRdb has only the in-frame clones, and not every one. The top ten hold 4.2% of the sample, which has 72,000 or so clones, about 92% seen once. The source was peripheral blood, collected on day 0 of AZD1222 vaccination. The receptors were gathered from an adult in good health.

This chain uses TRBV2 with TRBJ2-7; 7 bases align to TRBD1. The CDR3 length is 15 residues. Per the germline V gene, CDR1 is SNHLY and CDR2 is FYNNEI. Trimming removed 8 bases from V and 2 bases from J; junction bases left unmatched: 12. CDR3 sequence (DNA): TGTGCCAGCGGATTATACGGGACAGATGCCTACGAGCAGTACTTC. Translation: CASGLYGTDAYEQYF.

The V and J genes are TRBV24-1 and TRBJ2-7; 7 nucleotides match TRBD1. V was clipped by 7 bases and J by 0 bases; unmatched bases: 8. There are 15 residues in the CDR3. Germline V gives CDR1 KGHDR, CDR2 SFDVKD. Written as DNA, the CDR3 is TGTGCCACCAGCCTAACAGGGGAAGCCTCCTACGAGCAGTACTTC. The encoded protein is CATSLTGEASYEQYF.

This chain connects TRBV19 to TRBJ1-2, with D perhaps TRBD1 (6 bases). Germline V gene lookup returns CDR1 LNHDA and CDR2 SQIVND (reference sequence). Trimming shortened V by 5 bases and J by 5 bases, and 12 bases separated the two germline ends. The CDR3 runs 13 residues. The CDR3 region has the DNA TGTGCCAGTAGTTTACAGGGTGATTATGGCTACACCTTC. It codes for CASSLQGDYGYTF.

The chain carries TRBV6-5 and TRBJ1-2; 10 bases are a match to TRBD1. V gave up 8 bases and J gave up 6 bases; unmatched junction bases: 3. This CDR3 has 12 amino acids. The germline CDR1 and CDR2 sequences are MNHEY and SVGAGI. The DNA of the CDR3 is TGTGCCAGCCGACAGGGGGCTGATGGCTACACCTTC. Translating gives CASRQGADGYTF.

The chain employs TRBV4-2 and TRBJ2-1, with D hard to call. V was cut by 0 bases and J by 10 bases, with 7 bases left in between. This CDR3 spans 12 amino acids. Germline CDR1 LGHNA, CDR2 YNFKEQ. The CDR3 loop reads CASSQDTTEQFF. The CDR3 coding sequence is TGTGCCAGCAGCCAAGACACGACAGAGCAGTTCTTC.

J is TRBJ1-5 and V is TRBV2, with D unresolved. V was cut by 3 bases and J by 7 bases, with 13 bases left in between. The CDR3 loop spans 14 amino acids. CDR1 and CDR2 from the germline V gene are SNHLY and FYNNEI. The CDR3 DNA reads TGTGCCAGCAGTGAGTGGGTTCTAGGACAGCCCCAGCATTTT. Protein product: CASSEWVLGQPQHF.

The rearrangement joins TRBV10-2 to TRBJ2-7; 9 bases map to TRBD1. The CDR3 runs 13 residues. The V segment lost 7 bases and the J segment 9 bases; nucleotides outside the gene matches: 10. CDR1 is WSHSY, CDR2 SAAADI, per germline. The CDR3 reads CASIPGQGLGQYF. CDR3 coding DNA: TGCGCCAGCATCCCGGGACAGGGACTTGGGCAGTACTTC.

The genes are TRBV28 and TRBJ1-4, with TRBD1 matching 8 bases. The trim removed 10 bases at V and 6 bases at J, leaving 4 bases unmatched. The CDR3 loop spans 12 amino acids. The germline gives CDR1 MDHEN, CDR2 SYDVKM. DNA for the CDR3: TGTGCCACCGGGACAGGCGATGAAAAACTGTTTTTT. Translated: CATGTGDEKLFF.

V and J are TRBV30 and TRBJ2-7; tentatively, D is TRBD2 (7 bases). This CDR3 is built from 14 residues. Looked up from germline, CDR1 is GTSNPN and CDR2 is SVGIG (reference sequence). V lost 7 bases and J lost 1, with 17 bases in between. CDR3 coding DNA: TGTGCCTCCGAGGTCGGGGGGCAGTCCTACGAGCAGTACTTC. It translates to CASEVGGQSYEQYF.

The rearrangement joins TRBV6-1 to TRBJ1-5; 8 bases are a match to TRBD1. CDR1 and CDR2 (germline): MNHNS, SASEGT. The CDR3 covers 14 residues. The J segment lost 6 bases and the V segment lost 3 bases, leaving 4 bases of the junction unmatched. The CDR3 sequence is CASSDDRGGQPQHF. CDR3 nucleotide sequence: TGTGCCAGCAGTGATGACAGGGGCGGTCAGCCCCAGCATTTT.

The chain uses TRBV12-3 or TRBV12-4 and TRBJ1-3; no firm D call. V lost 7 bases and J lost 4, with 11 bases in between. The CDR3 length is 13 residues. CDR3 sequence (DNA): TGTGCCAGCACCGGATGGCCGGGAAACACCATATATTTT. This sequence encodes CASTGWPGNTIYF.

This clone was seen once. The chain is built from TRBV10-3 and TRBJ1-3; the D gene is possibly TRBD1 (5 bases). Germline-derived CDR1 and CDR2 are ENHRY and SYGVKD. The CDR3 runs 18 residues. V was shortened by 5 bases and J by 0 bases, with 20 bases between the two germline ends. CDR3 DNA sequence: TGTGCCATCAGTTCCGGACGGCACGGGGACTTCTCTGGAAACACCATATATTTT. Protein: CAISSGRHGDFSGNTIYF.

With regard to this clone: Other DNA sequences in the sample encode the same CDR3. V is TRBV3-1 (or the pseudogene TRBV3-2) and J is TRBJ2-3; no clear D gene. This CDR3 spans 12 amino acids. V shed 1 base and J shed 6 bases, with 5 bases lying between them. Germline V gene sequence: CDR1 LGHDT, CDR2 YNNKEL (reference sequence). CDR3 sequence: CASSQGGDTQYF. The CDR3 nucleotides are TGTGCCAGCAGCCAAGGAGGCGATACGCAGTATTTT.

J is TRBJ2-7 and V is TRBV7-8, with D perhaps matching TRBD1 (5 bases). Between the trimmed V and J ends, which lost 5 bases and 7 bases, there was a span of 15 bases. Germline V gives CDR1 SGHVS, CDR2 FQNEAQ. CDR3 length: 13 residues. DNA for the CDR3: TGTGCCAGCAGCGGGGCATCAGGTACGGAGCAGTACTTC. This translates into CASSGASGTEQYF.

CDR3 nucleotide sequence: TGCGCCAGCAGCCACGCTGAAAGTTTGAACACTGAAGCTTTCTTT. It yields the protein CASSHAESLNTEAFF. The rearrangement joins TRBV4-1 to TRBJ1-1; no firm D call. V was pared by 3 bases and J by 0 bases, with 11 bases between. CDR1 is MGHRA and CDR2 is YSYEKL in the germline V gene. The CDR3 loop spans 15 amino acids.

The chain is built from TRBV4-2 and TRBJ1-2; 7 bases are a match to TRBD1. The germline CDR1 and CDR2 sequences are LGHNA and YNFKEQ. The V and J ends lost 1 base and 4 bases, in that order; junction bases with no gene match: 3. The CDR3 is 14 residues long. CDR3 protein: CASSQGTGFYGYTF. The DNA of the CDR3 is TGTGCCAGCAGCCAAGGGACAGGATTCTATGGCTACACCTTC.

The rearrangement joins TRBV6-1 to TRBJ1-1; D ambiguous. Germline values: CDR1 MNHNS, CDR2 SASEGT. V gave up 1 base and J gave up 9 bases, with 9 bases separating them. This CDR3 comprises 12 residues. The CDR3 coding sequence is TGTGCCAGCAGTGAAGACATAATTAAAGCTTTCTTT. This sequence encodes CASSEDIIKAFF.

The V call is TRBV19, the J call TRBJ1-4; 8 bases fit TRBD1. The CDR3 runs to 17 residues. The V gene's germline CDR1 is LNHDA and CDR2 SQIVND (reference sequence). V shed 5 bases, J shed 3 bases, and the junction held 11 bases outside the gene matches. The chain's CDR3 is CASSSWTGTSANEKLFF. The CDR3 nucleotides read TGTGCCAGTAGTTCCTGGACAGGGACGTCGGCTAATGAAAAACTGTTTTTT.

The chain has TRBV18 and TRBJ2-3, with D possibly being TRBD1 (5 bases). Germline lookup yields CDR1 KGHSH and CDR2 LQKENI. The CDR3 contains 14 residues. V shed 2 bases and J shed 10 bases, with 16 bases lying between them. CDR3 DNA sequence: TGTGCCAGCTCACCAATCATAGGGGTGGGATCGCAGTATTTT. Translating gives CASSPIIGVGSQYF. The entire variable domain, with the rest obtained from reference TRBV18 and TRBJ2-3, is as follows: NAGVMQNPRHLVRRRGQEARLRCSPMKGHSHVYWYRQLPEEGLKFMVYLQKENIIDESGMPKERFSAEFPKEGPSILRIQQVVRGDSAAYFCASSPIIGVGSQYFGPGTRLTVL.

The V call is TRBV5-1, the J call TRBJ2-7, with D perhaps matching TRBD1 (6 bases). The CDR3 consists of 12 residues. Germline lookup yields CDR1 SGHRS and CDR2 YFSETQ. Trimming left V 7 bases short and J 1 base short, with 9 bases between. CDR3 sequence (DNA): TGCGCCAGCCAGGGGTTATCCTACGAGCAGTACTTC. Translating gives CASQGLSYEQYF.

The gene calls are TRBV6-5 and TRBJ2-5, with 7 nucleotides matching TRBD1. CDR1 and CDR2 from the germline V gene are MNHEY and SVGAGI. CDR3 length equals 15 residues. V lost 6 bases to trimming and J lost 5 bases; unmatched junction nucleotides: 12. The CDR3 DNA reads TGTGCCAGCAGGACCGGGACAGCTTCGGAGGAGACCCAGTACTTC. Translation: CASRTGTASEETQYF.